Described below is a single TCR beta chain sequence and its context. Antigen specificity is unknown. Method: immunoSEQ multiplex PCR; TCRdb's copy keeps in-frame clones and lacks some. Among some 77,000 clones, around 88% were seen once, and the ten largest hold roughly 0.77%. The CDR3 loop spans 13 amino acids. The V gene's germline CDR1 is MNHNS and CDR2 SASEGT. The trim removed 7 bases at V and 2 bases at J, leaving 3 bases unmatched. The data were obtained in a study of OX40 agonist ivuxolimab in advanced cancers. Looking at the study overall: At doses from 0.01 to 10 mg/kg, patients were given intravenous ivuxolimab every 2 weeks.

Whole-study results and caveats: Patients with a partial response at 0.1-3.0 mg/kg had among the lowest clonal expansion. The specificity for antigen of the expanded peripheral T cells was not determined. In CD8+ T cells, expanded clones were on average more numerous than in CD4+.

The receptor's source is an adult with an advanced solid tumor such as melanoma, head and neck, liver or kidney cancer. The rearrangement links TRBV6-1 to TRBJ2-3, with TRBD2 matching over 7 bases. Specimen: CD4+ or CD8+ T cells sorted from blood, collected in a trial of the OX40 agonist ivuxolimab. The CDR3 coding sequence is TGTGCCAGCAAGGCGGGGGACACAGATACGCAGTATTTT. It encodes CASKAGDTDTQYF.